The 5 T cell receptor beta chains listed next were all sequenced from one sample in a study of T cells in Graves' hyperthyroidism and ophthalmopathy (dated by TCRdb to 2018 to 2020). Library prep was done by multiplex PCR. Instrument used: Illumina HiSeq 2000. Amplification of TCR beta CDR3 regions was carried out from RNA transcripts. A first-round RT-PCR of the TCR CDR3 used the HTBI primer set with the Qiagen OneStep RT-PCR kit. TCRdb redid the processing of the public reads, applying fastp at Q25 and MiXCR, and retained in-frame beta chains. Identical CDR3 proteins give one entry, which carries the most common genes and DNA. The sample profile shows some 720,000 distinct CDR3 sequences; about 17% of them were found once. In total, the top ten clones hold about 8.4% of the sample. The material sequenced was blood. These receptors were taken from a man aged 18-30 years with Graves' hyperthyroidism.

This clonotype was counted only a few times. The CDR3 sequence is CASSLARVGSPLHF. As DNA, the CDR3 is TGTGCCAGCAGCTTAGCCAGGGTTGGTTCACCCCTCCACTTT. V usage is TRBV11-2 and J usage is TRBJ1-6; D is perhaps TRBD1 (5 bases). V was cut by 1 base and J by 9 bases, with 10 bases left in between. Germline lookup yields CDR1 SGHAT and CDR2 FQNNGV. There are 14 residues in the CDR3.

The chain combines TRBV6-5 with TRBJ2-5; possible D gene TRBD2, 6 bases. V lost 4 bases to trimming and J lost 5 bases, with 14 bases between them. Germline V CDR1 and CDR2: MNHEY, SVGAGI. This CDR3 is built from 14 residues. DNA of the CDR3: TGTGCCAGCAGTTGGGACTCAAGGAGGGAGACCCAGTACTTC. It yields the protein CASSWDSRRETQYF.

There are a few counts of this clonotype. The chain couples TRBV5-1 to TRBJ1-2, with 10 bases identical to TRBD1. The CDR3 is 15 residues long. The V segment lost 2 bases and the J segment 3 bases; nucleotides outside the gene matches: 4. CDR1 SGHRS and CDR2 YFSETQ come from the germline V gene. CDR3 protein: CASSFSGTGDYGYTF. The CDR3 DNA is TGCGCCAGCAGCTTTTCCGGGACAGGGGACTATGGCTACACCTTC. The whole variable domain, remainder taken from reference TRBV5-1 and TRBJ1-2, is KAGVTQTPRYLIKTRGQQVTLSCSPISGHRSVSWYQQTPGQGLQFLFEYFSETQRNKGNFPGRFSGRQFSNSRSEMNVSTLELGDSALYLCASSFSGTGDYGYTFGSGTRLTVV.

This clonotype has ten or more counts. V and J are TRBV6-2 or TRBV6-3 and TRBJ2-7; possibly TRBD1 or TRBD2 for D (5 bases each). The CDR3 contains 15 residues. V was cut by 7 bases and J by 0 bases, with 16 bases left in between. Per the germline V gene, CDR1 is MNHEY and CDR2 is SVGEGT. The CDR3 sequence: CASMGSRGTSYEQYF. CDR3 nucleotide sequence: TGTGCCAGCATGGGTTCGAGGGGCACCTCCTACGAGCAGTACTTC.

This clonotype was detected a few times. The chain links TRBV4-1 to TRBJ2-7; D uncertain. The germline CDR1 and CDR2 sequences are MGHRA and YSYEKL. The CDR3 is 14 amino acids. V was pared by 1 base and J by 5 bases, with 12 bases between. This CDR3 is CASSQGWPPNEQYF. DNA for the CDR3: TGCGCCAGCAGCCAAGGCTGGCCTCCCAACGAGCAGTACTTC.